This T cell receptor (beta chain) was recorded in a study of blood T cell repertoires in COVID-19. Study in general: From T cells, B-cell-depleted T cells, or PBMCs came the material, which was cDNA or gDNA.

As handled by the study authors: Estimates of nucleated cell counts were drawn from the amplification of reference gene primers. Sequenced by immunoSEQ multiplex PCR; TCRdb stores in-frame clones only, minus some. That table furnishes V, J and clone size, whereas the DNA furnished D and trimming. This sample has about 670,000 clones, with 85% to 90% found just once. The CDR3 extends over 13 amino acids. Trimming removed 2 bases from V and 5 bases from J, with 8 bases in between. The germline CDR1 and CDR2 sequences are SGHRS and YFSETQ. V usage is TRBV5-1 and J usage is TRBJ1-5; no clear D gene. Sequenced: peripheral blood. This receptor was obtained from a young woman with acute or convalescent COVID-19. The CDR3 DNA follows: TGCGCCAGCAGCTTAGGGAGCGATCAGCCCCAGCATTTT. This gives the protein CASSLGSDQPQHF.